This paragraph reports one T cell receptor beta chain. Only a few counts were recorded for this clonotype. No cognate antigen has been identified for it. Per-base quality was not reported, and no clone a single base away is much larger than it. This entry belongs to a study of T cells after yellow fever vaccination (dated by TCRdb to 2018 to 2020). Regarding the research as a whole: The SMART-Seq v4 Ultra Low Input RNA kit was used to prepare libraries from fractions with low cell numbers. Bulk TCR alpha and beta repertoires were sequenced longitudinally to track T-cell clones before and after primary and booster YFV17D yellow fever vaccination. Two healthy male donors made up the cohort, one aged 18 to 30 years and the other aged 30 to 39 years. Blood samples were taken at several timepoints before and after primary and secondary immunization, and bulk PBMC replicates and cell subsets were isolated.

What the research found in general, with its limitations: After the booster, most of the clones that had expanded following primary vaccination were detected again (almost 98% of CD4 and around 90% of CD8), which suggests that memory was broadly maintained. Only a couple of donors were included in the study, so the extent to which the findings can be generalized is limited. Computational filtering was needed because FACS-sorted repertoires could contain abundant contaminating clonotypes from the bulk population. Compared with the primary T-cell response, the secondary T-cell response was faster but weaker, reaching its peak on day 5 rather than on day 15. A small share of clonotypes was detected in both CD4 and CD8 compartments, with the overlap likely arising from convergent recombination.

Including the terminal cysteine and valine, the CDR3 comprises 14 residues. Only CDR3 DNA is held: 42 bases, read in frame from base 1. The germline V gene gives CDR1 as SGHAT and CDR2 as FQNNGV. Trimming removed 5 bases from V and 1 base from J; the gene matches leave 3 bases unexplained. The meaning of the sample's treatment or condition label: live attenuated yellow fever vaccine strain. At every blood-draw timepoint, two biological replicates of bulk PBMCs were collected. A standard Ficoll-Paque protocol was used to isolate PBMCs from peripheral blood. TriZol was used to extract RNA from bulk PBMCs, CD4 and CD8 fractions, and dextramer-positive and dextramer-negative fractions. TCR cDNA was synthesized by 5'RACE template switching, which introduced a universal primer site and unique molecular identifiers. Priming of cDNA synthesis was performed from both the TCR alpha and TCR beta constant segments. Two PCR steps were used to amplify libraries, with sample barcodes and sequencing adapters being added in the second step. Sequencing of the libraries was done on either Illumina HiSeq 2500 (2x100 bp) or NovaSeq (2x150 bp). As for how the authors treated the data: Demultiplexing of reads and collapsing into UMI consensus sequences were performed with MIGEC, and V(D)J alignment was carried out with MiXCR. Using edgeR on replicate PBMC samples, clonotypes were called vaccine-responding if FDR was below 0.01 and the log2 fold change was above 5 up to day 15. CD4 or CD8 identity was assigned to each bulk clonotype according to whether the clonotype was present at higher abundance in the sequenced CD4 repertoire or the sequenced CD8 repertoire. TCRdb redid the processing of the public reads, applying fastp at Q25 and MiXCR, and retained in-frame beta chains. Rows with one shared CDR3 protein collapse into an entry with the most common genes and DNA. The V and J calls shown here were made by TCRdb, not taken from the authors' results. The sample contains 450,000 to 600,000 distinct CDR3 sequences, roughly a sixth of them found a single time. 15% to 20% of the sample is held by the ten biggest clonotypes.

The origin of this receptor is a man between 18 and 29 years old who received the YFV17D yellow fever vaccine. The chain joins TRBV11-2 to TRBJ2-7; 9 middle bases align to TRBD1. The sample here was PBMCs, taken more than 4 days after the first yellow fever vaccination. The base sequence is TGTGCCAGCAGCGGACAGGGGTGGTCCTACGAGCAGTACGTC. This codes for CASSGQGWSYEQYV.